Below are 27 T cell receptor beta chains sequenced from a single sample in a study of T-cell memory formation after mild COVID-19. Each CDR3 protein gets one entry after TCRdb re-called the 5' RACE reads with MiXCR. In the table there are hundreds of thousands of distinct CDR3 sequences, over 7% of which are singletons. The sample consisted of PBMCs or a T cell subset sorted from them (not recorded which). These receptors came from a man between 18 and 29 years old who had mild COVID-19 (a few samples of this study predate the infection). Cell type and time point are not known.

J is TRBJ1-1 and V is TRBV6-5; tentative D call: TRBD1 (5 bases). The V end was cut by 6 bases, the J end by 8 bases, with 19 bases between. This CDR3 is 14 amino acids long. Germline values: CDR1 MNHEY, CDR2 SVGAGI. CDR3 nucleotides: TGTGCCAGCAGCCGACAGCCTGGAAATTCGGAAGCTTTCTTT. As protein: CASSRQPGNSEAFF.

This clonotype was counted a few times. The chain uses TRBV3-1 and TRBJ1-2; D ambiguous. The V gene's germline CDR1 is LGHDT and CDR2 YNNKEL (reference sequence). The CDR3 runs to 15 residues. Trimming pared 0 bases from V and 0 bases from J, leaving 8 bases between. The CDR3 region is CASSQDRLANYGYTF. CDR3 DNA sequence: TGTGCCAGCAGCCAAGATCGTCTAGCTAACTATGGCTACACCTTC.

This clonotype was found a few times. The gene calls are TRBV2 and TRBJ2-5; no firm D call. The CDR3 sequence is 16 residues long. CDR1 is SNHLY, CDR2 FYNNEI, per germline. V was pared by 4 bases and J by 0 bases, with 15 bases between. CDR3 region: CASSVSPSPYQETQYF. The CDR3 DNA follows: TGTGCCAGCAGTGTCAGTCCCAGTCCCTACCAAGAGACCCAGTACTTC.

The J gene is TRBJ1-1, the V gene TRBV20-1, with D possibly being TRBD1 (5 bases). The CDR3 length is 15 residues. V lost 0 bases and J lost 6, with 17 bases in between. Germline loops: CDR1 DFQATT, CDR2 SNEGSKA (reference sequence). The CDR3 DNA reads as TGCAGTGCTAGAGAAGGGTCAACGGGAGGGGCTGAAGCTTTCTTT. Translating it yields CSAREGSTGGAEAFF.

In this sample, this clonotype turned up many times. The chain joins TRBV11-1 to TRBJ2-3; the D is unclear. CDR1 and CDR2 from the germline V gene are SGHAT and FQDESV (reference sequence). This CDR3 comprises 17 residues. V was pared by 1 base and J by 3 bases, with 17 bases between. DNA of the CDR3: TGTGCCAGCAGCTTAGAAAATTATCTGGGTCTTACAGATACGCAGTATTTT. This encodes CASSLENYLGLTDTQYF.

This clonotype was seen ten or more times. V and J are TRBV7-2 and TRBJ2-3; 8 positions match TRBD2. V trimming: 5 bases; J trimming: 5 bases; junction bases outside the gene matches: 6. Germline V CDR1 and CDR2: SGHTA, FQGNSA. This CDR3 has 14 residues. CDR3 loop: CASSPGLARDTQYF. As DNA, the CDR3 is TGTGCCAGCAGCCCAGGACTAGCTAGAGATACGCAGTATTTT. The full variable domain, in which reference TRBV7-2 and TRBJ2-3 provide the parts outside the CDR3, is GAGVSQSPSNKVTEKGKDVELRCDPISGHTALYWYRQSLGQGLEFLIYFQGNSAPDKSGLPSDRFSAERTGGSVSTLTIQRTQQEDSAVYLCASSPGLARDTQYFGPGTRLTVL.

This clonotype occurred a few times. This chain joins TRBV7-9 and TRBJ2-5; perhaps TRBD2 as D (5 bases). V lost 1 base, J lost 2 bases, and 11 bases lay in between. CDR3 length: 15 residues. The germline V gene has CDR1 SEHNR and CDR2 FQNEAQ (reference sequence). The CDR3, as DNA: TGTGCCAGCAGCTTAGGAGCCGGGAAGCAAGAGACCCAGTACTTC. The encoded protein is CASSLGAGKQETQYF.

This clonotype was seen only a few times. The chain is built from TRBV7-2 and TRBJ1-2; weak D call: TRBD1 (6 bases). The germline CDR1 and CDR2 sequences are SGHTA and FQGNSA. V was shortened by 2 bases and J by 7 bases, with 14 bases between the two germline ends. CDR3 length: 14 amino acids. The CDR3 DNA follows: TGTGCCAGCAGCTTAACCCAGGGGCTGGGTGGCTACACCTTC. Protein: CASSLTQGLGGYTF.

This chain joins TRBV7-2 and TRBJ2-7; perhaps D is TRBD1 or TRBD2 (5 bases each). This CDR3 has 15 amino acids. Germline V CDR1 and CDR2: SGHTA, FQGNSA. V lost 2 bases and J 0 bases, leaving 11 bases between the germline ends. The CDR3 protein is CASSLNPGSSYEQYV. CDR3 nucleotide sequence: TGTGCCAGCAGCTTAAACCCAGGGAGCTCCTACGAGCAGTACGTC.

The CDR3 region has the DNA TGTGCCAGCAGTGAGTCTAGCGGACAGTCGTTTTCCCAGTACTTC. Its translation: CASSESSGQSFSQYF. This chain links TRBV6-1 with TRBJ2-5; D perhaps matches TRBD2 (7 bases). The CDR3 is made up of 15 amino acids. Germline lookup yields CDR1 MNHNS and CDR2 SASEGT. V dropped 3 bases and J dropped 9 bases, with 20 bases sitting between them.

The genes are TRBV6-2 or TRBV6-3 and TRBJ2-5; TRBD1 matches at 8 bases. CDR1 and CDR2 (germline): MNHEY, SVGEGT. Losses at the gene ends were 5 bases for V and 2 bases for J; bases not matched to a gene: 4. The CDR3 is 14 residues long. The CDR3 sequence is CASSTYRGQETQYF. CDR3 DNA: TGTGCCAGCAGTACCTACAGGGGGCAAGAGACCCAGTACTTC.

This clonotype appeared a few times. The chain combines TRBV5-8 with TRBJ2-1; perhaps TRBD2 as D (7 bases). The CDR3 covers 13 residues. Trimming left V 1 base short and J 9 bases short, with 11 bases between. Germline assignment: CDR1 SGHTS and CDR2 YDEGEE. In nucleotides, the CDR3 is TGTGCCAGCAGCTTGAGGGGAGGGGGTGAGCAGTTCTTC. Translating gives CASSLRGGGEQFF.

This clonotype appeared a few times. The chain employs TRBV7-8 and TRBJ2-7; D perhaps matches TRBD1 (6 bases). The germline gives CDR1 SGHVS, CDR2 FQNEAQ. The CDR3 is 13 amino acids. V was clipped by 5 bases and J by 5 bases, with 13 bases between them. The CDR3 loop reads CASSVDRSNEQYV. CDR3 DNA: TGTGCCAGCAGCGTCGACAGGTCAAACGAGCAGTACGTC.

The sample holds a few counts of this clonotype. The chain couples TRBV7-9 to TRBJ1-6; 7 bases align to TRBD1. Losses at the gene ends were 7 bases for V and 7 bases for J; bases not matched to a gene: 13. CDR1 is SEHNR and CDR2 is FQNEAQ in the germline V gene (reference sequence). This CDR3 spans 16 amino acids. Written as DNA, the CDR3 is TGTGCCAGCACCCTTCAAGACAGGGTTCTGAATTCACCCCTCCACTTT. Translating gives CASTLQDRVLNSPLHF.

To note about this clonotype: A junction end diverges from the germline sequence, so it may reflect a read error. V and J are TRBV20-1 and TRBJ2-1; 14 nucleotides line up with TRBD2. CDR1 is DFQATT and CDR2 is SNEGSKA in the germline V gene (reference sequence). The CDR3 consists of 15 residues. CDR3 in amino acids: CSAREPWTSGGPGVF. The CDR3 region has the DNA TGCAGTGCTAGAGAGCCCTGGACTAGCGGGGGGCCCGGGGTCTTC.

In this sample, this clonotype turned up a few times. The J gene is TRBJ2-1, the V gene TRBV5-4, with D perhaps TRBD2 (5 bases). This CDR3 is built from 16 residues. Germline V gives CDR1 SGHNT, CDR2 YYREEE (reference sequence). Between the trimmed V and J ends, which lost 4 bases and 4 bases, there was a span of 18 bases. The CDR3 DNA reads TGTGCCAGCAGCAGAGGGTGGCAGGACCAATACAATGAGCAGTTCTTC. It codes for CASSRGWQDQYNEQFF. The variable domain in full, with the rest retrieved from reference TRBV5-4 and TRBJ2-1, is ETGVTQSPTHLIKTRGQQVTLRCSSQSGHNTVSWYQQALGQGPQFIFQYYREEENGRGNFPPRFSGLQFPNYSSELNVNALELDDSALYLCASSRGWQDQYNEQFFGPGTRLTVL.

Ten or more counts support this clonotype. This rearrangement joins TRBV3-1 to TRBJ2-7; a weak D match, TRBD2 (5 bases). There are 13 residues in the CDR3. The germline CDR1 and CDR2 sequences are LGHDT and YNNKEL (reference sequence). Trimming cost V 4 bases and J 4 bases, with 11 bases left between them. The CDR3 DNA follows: TGTGCCAGCAGCCTCCCGACGGGGTACGAGCAGTACTTC. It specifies CASSLPTGYEQYF.

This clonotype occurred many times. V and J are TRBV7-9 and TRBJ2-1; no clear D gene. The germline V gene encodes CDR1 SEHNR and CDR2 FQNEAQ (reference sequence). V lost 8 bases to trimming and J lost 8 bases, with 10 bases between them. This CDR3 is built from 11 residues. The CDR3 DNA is TGTGCCAGCCTTAGAGCTGATGAGCAGTTCTTC. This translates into CASLRADEQFF. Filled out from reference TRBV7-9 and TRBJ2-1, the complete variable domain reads DTGVSQNPRHKITKRGQNVTFRCDPISEHNRLYWYRQTLGQGPEFLTYFQNEAQLEKSRLLSDRFSAERPKGSFSTLEIQRTEQGDSAMYLCASLRADEQFFGPGTRLTVL.

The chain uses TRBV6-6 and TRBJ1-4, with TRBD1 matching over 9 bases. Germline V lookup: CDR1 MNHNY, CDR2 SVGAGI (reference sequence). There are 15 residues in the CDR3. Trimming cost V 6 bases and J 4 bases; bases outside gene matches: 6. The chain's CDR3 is CASRSGQGSNEKLFF. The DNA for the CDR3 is TGTGCCAGCAGAAGTGGACAGGGGAGTAATGAAAAACTGTTTTTT.

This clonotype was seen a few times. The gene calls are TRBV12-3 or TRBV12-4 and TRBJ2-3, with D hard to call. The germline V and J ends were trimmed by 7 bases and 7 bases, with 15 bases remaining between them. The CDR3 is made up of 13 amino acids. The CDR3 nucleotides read TGTGCCAGCACTTTTAACCCTTCCCATACGCAGTATTTT. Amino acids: CASTFNPSHTQYF.

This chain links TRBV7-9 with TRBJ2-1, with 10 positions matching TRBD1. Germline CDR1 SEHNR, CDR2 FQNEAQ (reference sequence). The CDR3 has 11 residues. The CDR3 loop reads CGGQGRNEQFF. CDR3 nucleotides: TGTGGGGGACAGGGGCGAAATGAGCAGTTCTTC.

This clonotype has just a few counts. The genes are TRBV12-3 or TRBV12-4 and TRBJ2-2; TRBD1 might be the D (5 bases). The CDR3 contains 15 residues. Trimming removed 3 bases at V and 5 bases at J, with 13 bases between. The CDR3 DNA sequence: TGTGCCAGCAGTTTGGGGCAGTTGAAGACCGGGGAGCTGTTTTTT. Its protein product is CASSLGQLKTGELFF.

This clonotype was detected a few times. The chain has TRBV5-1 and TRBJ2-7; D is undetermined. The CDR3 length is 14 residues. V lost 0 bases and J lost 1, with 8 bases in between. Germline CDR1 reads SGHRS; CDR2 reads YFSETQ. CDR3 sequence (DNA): TGCGCCAGCAGCTTGGGTTGGGAATCCTACGAGCAGTACGTC. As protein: CASSLGWESYEQYV.

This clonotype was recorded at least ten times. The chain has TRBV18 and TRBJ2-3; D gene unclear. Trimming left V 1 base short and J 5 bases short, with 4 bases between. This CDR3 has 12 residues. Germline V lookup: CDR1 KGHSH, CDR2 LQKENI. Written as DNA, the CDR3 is TGTGCCAGCTCACCACAGGGAGATACGCAGTATTTT. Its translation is CASSPQGDTQYF. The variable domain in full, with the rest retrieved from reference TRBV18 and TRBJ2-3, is NAGVMQNPRHLVRRRGQEARLRCSPMKGHSHVYWYRQLPEEGLKFMVYLQKENIIDESGMPKERFSAEFPKEGPSILRIQQVVRGDSAAYFCASSPQGDTQYFGPGTRLTVL.

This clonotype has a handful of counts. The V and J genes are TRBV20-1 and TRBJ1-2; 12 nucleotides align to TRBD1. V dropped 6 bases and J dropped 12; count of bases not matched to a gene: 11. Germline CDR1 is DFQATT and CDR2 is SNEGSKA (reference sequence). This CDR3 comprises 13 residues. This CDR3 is CSAPPGTGGADTF. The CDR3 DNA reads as TGCAGTGCGCCCCCCGGGACAGGGGGCGCCGACACCTTC.

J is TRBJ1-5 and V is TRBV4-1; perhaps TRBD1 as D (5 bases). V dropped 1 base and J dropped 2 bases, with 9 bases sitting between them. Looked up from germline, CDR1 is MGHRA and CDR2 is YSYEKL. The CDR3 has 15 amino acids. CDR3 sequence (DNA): TGCGCCAGCAGCCAAGTAGGGGTTGGCAATCAGCCCCAGCATTTT. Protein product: CASSQVGVGNQPQHF.

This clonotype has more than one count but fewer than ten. CDR3 bases: TGCGCCAGCAGCTATCCGACTAGCGGGGTGTCGAGCTCCTACAATGAGCAGTTCTTC. Its translation: CASSYPTSGVSSSYNEQFF. The rearrangement links TRBV5-1 to TRBJ2-1; 11 nucleotides align to TRBD2. This CDR3 is 19 amino acids long. V was pared by 3 bases and J by 0 bases, with 11 bases of the junction left unmatched. From germline, CDR1 is SGHRS and CDR2 YFSETQ.